Listed below are T cell receptor beta chains from one sample, sequenced in a study of T-cell memory formation after mild COVID-19. TCRdb re-derived calls from the 5' RACE reads in MiXCR, one entry per CDR3 protein. The table has fewer than 450,000 distinct CDR3 sequences, roughly 21% seen once. The sample was PBMCs or a T cell subset sorted from them (not recorded which). The receptors derive from an adult woman who had mild COVID-19 (a few samples of this study predate the infection). Cell type and time point are not known. The CDR3 runs from the conserved cysteine through the conserved F or W. Each record gives: clone size, D gene, J gene, V gene, CDR3 protein, CDR3 DNA. D genes are given only for firm matches. The size field is filled for only some rows; it gives once, few, many or a size class.

. TRBD1 TRBJ1-6 TRBV19 CASSGTGVSYNSPLHF TGTGCCAGTAGCGGGACAGGAGTTTCCTATAATTCACCCCTCCACTTT
. TRBD2 TRBJ2-1 TRBV10-3 CAISESVWRGKAYNEQFF TGTGCCATCAGTGAGTCGGTTTGGCGGGGGAAGGCCTACAATGAGCAGTTCTTC
. . TRBJ1-2 TRBV12-3/TRBV12-4 CASTITGPNYGYTF TGTGCCAGCACCATCACAGGGCCTAACTATGGCTACACCTTC
few . TRBJ2-3 TRBV7-9 CASSLAGTRGDPNTQYF TGTGCCAGCAGCTTAGCAGGGACAAGGGGAGACCCGAATACGCAGTATTTT
. . TRBJ1-5 TRBV5-4 CASSLVSTVSNQPQHF TGTGCCAGCAGCTTGGTATCAACGGTTAGCAATCAGCCCCAGCATTTT
few . TRBJ1-1 TRBV6-5 CASSSQGASEAFF TGTGCCAGCAGCTCACAAGGGGCCTCTGAAGCTTTCTTT
few TRBD2 TRBJ2-1 TRBV12-3/TRBV12-4 CASSSSGRAINEQFF TGTGCCAGCAGTTCTAGCGGGAGGGCCATTAATGAGCAGTTCTTC
. . TRBJ1-2 TRBV29-1 CSVEDPGVGYTF TGCAGCGTTGAAGATCCCGGGGTGGGCTACACCTTC
. TRBD1 TRBJ1-2 TRBV7-2 CASSLGWSQGAAGYTF TGTGCCAGCAGCTTAGGGTGGTCACAGGGGGCGGCTGGCTACACCTTC
. . TRBJ1-6 TRBV4-3 CASSQDMGGPIGSPLHF TGCGCCAGCAGCCAAGACATGGGCGGTCCTATCGGATCACCCCTCCACTTT
few . TRBJ2-2 TRBV12-5 CASGLRDEFNTGELFF TGTGCTAGTGGTTTGAGGGACGAGTTTAACACCGGGGAGCTGTTTTTT
. . TRBJ1-2 TRBV7-9 CASSLGDMNFGYTF TGTGCCAGCAGCTTAGGCGACATGAACTTTGGCTACACCTTC
. . TRBJ2-7 TRBV6-5 CASTPRGTEQYF TGTGCCAGCACCCCTAGGGGTACCGAGCAGTACTTC
few . TRBJ1-4 TRBV11-2 CASSLTRVNEKLFF TGTGCCAGCAGCTTGACCAGGGTTAATGAAAAACTGTTTTTT
few . TRBJ2-4 TRBV24-1 CRLTGDIQYF TGCCGGTTGACGGGTGACATTCAGTACTTC
. . TRBJ1-5 TRBV27 CASSLLQDQPQHF TGTGCCAGCAGTTTACTACAGGATCAGCCCCAGCATTTT
few . TRBJ1-1 TRBV27 CASSSWTVNTEAFF TGTGCCAGCAGTTCCTGGACGGTGAACACTGAAGCTTTCTTT
few TRBD2 TRBJ2-1 TRBV7-9 CASSPSSGRDNEQFF TGTGCCAGCAGCCCATCTAGCGGGAGGGACAATGAGCAGTTCTTC
many . TRBJ2-3 TRBV7-3 CASSKGAKRSTDTQYF TGTGCCAGCAGCAAGGGCGCCAAGCGGAGCACAGATACGCAGTATTTT
many . TRBJ2-5 TRBV15 CATSRDIQETQYF TGTGCCACCAGCAGAGATATACAAGAGACCCAGTACTTC
. . TRBJ2-5 TRBV18 CASSPRLGWETQYF TGTGCCAGCTCACCACGACTAGGCTGGGAGACCCAGTACTTC
. . TRBJ2-5 TRBV24-1 CATSSKHRETQYF TGTGCCACCAGTTCTAAGCACCGCGAGACCCAGTACTTC
. . TRBJ1-1 TRBV5-1 CASSRGPGTLDPTEAFF TGCGCCAGCAGCAGGGGACCTGGGACACTCGACCCCACTGAAGCTTTCTTT